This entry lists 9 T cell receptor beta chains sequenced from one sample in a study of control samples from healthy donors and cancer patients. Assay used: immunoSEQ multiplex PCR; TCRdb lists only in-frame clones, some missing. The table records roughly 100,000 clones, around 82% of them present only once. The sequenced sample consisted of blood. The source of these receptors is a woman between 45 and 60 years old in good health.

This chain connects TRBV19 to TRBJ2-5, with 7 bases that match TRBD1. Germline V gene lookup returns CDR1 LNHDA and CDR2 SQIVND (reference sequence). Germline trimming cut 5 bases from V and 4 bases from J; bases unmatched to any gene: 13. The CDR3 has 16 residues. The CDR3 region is CASSSPGRQGGETQYF. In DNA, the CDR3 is TGTGCCAGTAGTTCCCCTGGGCGACAGGGCGGAGAGACCCAGTACTTC. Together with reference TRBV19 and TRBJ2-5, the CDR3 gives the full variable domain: DGGITQSPKYLFRKEGQNVTLSCEQNLNHDAMYWYRQDPGQGLRLIYYSQIVNDFQKGDIAEGYSVSREKKESFPLTVTSAQKNPTAFYLCASSSPGRQGGETQYFGPGTRLLVL.

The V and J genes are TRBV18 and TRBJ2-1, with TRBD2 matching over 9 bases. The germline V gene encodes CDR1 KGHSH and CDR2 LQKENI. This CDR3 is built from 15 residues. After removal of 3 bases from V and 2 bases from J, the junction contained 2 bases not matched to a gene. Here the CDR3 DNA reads TGTGCCAGCTCACCCACTAGCGGGCCCTACAATGAGCAGTTCTTC. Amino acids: CASSPTSGPYNEQFF.

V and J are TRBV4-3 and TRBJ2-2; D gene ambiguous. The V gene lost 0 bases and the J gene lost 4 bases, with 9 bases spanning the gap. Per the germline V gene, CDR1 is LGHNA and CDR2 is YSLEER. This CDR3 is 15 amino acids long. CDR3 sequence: CASSQDISATGELFF. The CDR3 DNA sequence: TGCGCCAGCAGCCAAGATATCTCAGCCACCGGGGAGCTGTTTTTT.

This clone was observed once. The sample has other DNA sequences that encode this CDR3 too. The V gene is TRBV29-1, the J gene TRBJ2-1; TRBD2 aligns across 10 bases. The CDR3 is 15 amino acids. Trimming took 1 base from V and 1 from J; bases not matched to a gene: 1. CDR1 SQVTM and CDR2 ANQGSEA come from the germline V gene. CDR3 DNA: TGCAGCGTTGAAGGACTAGCGGGTTCCTACAATGAGCAGTTCTTC. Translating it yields CSVEGLAGSYNEQFF.

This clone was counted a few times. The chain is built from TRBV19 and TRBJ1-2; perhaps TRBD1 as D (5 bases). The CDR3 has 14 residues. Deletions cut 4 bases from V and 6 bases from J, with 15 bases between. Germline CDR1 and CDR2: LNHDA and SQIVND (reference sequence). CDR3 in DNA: TGTGCCAGTAGTAGTGTCAACGGGGGTAATGGCTACACCTTC. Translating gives CASSSVNGGNGYTF. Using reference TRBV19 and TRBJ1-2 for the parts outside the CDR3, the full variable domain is DGGITQSPKYLFRKEGQNVTLSCEQNLNHDAMYWYRQDPGQGLRLIYYSQIVNDFQKGDIAEGYSVSREKKESFPLTVTSAQKNPTAFYLCASSSVNGGNGYTFGSGTRLTVV.

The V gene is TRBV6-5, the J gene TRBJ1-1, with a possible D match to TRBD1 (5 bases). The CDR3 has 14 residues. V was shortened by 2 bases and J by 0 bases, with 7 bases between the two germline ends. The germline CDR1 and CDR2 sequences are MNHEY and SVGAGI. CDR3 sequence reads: CASSYGGVNTEAFF. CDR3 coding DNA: TGTGCCAGCAGTTACGGGGGGGTGAACACTGAAGCTTTCTTT.

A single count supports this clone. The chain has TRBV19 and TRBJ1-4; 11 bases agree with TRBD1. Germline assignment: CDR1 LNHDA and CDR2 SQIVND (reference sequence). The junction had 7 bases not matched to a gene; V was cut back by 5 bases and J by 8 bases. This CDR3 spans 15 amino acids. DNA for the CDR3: TGTGCCAGTAGTTTGGACAGGGGGCAGGGAGAAAAACTGTTTTTT. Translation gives CASSLDRGQGEKLFF.

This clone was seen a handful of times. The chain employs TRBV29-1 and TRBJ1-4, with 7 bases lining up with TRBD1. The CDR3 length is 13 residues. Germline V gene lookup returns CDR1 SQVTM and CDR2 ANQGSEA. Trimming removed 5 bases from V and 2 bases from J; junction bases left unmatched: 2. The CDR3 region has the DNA TGCAGCGTTACAGGGGTCACTAATGAAAAACTGTTTTTT. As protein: CSVTGVTNEKLFF.

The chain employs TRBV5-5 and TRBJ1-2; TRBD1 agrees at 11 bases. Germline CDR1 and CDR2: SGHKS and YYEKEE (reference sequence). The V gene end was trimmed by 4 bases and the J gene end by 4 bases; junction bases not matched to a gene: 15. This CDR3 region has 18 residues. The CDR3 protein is CASSEPAGTGGDGYGYTF. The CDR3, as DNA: TGTGCCAGCAGCGAACCCGCCGGGACAGGGGGTGATGGCTATGGCTACACCTTC.